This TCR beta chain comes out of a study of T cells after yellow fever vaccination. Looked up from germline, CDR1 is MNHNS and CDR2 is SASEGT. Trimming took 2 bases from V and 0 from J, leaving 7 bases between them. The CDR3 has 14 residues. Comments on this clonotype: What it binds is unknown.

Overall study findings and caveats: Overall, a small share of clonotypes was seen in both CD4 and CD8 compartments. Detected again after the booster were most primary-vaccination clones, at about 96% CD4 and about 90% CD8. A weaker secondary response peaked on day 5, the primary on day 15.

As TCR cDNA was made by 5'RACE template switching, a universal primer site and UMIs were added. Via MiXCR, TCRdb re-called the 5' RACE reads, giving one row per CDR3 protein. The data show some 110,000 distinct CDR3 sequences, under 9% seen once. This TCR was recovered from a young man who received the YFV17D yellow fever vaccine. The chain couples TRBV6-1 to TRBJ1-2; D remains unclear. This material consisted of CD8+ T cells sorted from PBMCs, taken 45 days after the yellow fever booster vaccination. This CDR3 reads CASSEWETNYGYTF. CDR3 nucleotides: TGTGCCAGCAGTGAATGGGAGACTAACTATGGCTACACCTTC.